These 26 T cell receptor beta chains were sequenced from one sample in a study of T cell changes during pregnancy in multiple sclerosis. Clones were read by immunoSEQ multiplex PCR, and TCRdb kept only the in-frame ones, dropping some. This table has 50,000 or so clones, approximately 94% appearing once. The sample was CD4+ T cells from peripheral blood mononuclear cells, taken in the second trimester of pregnancy. Receptor source: a female donor with multiple sclerosis, enrolled in a pregnancy study.

This clone appeared a single time. V is TRBV5-1 and J is TRBJ1-4, with a possible D match to TRBD1 (5 bases). The CDR3 totals 16 residues. Per germline, CDR1 SGHRS and CDR2 YFSETQ. Trimming stripped 0 bases from V and 0 bases from J, with 9 bases between. CDR3 DNA: TGCGCCAGCAGCTTGGGGGGCCTGGCAACTAATGAAAAACTGTTTTTT. Translation: CASSLGGLATNEKLFF.

The V and J genes are TRBV7-9 and TRBJ1-1; TRBD1 agrees at 7 bases. The CDR3 covers 16 residues. V shed 5 bases, J shed 5 bases, and the junction held 14 bases outside the gene matches. Germline V gives CDR1 SEHNR, CDR2 FQNEAQ (reference sequence). The CDR3 DNA follows: TGTGCCAGCAGCCCCCCAAACAGGATACAGGGGACTGAAGCTTTCTTT. It specifies CASSPPNRIQGTEAFF.

This clone was detected once. The V and J genes are TRBV5-4 and TRBJ1-3, with a tentative D call TRBD1 (5 bases). Trimming pared 1 base from V and 2 bases from J, leaving 7 bases between. The germline V gene encodes CDR1 SGHNT and CDR2 YYREEE (reference sequence). The CDR3 has 14 residues. CDR3 DNA sequence: TGTGCCAGCAGCTTGAGGGGTCCTGGAAACACCATATATTTT. Amino acid sequence: CASSLRGPGNTIYF.

The chain combines TRBV10-3 with TRBJ1-1; D might be TRBD1 (5 bases). Trimming took off 6 bases at V and 5 bases at J, with 10 bases between the two ends. Looked up from germline, CDR1 is ENHRY and CDR2 is SYGVKD. The CDR3 covers 12 residues. CDR3 residues: CAIRPGRTEAFF. The CDR3 DNA is TGTGCCATCAGGCCAGGGAGGACTGAAGCTTTCTTT.

The V and J genes are TRBV19 and TRBJ2-1, with 7 bases matching TRBD1. This CDR3 comprises 14 residues. With V trimmed by 6 bases and J by 8 bases, 10 bases remained unmatched. The germline CDR1 and CDR2 sequences are LNHDA and SQIVND (reference sequence). CDR3 residues: CASSPTDRVHEQFF. The CDR3 bases are TGTGCCAGTAGCCCCACCGACAGGGTCCATGAGCAGTTCTTC.

V gene TRBV18 combines with J gene TRBJ2-5; 11 bases are a match to TRBD1. The CDR3 is 13 amino acids. Losses at the gene ends were 5 bases for V and 5 bases for J; bases not matched to a gene: 1. Germline V gene sequence: CDR1 KGHSH, CDR2 LQKENI. The CDR3 is CASSWDRGETQYF. The CDR3 DNA reads as TGTGCCAGCTCATGGGACAGGGGGGAGACCCAGTACTTC.

This chain connects TRBV15 to TRBJ2-5; possible D gene TRBD2, 7 bases. The germline V and J ends were trimmed by 1 base and 3 bases, with 12 bases remaining between them. Germline V gene lookup returns CDR1 LNHNV and CDR2 YYDKDF (reference sequence). The CDR3 has 15 amino acids. CDR3 sequence reads: CATSRGRGAEETQYF. The CDR3 DNA reads TGTGCCACCAGCAGAGGTCGGGGGGCGGAAGAGACCCAGTACTTC.

The V gene is TRBV27, the J gene TRBJ2-5, with D unclear. The germline CDR1 and CDR2 sequences are MNHEY and SMNVEV (reference sequence). This CDR3 has 13 amino acids. V was shortened by 5 bases and J by 6 bases, with 13 bases between the two germline ends. The CDR3 is CASSTRYSQTQYF. The CDR3 DNA reads TGTGCCAGCAGTACCCGCTACTCACAGACCCAGTACTTC.

The chain links TRBV7-8 to TRBJ2-7, with 7 positions matching TRBD2. Germline loops: CDR1 SGHVS, CDR2 FQNEAQ. This CDR3 has 14 residues. The junction had 9 bases not matched to a gene; V was cut back by 4 bases and J by 6 bases. The CDR3 loop reads CASSSGGLGGEQYF. The CDR3 bases are TGTGCCAGCAGCTCGGGGGGTTTGGGGGGCGAGCAGTACTTC.

The chain employs TRBV10-2 and TRBJ2-5; no definite D call. Germline V lookup: CDR1 WSHSY, CDR2 SAAADI. This CDR3 has 15 amino acids. Trimming removed 0 bases from V and 5 bases from J, with 13 bases in between. The CDR3: CASSESVAARETQYF. CDR3 bases: TGCGCCAGCAGTGAGTCGGTCGCGGCGCGGGAGACCCAGTACTTC.

This chain joins TRBV2 and TRBJ1-5; a weak D match, TRBD1 (5 bases). Trimming removed 1 base at V and 5 bases at J, with 12 bases between. This CDR3 spans 15 amino acids. CDR1 and CDR2 (germline): SNHLY, FYNNEI. The CDR3 DNA sequence: TGTGCCAGCAGTGAAGACGGGGGAGGGCATCAGCCCCAGCATTTT. Its translation is CASSEDGGGHQPQHF.

The chain recombines TRBV7-9 with TRBJ1-6, with 7 nucleotides matching TRBD1. In germline, CDR1 is SEHNR, CDR2 FQNEAQ (reference sequence). The trim removed 0 bases at V and 7 bases at J, leaving 6 bases unmatched. This CDR3 comprises 16 residues. DNA of the CDR3: TGTGCCAGCAGCTTAGCGGGGGGACAGCTAAATTCACCCCTCCACTTT. Its protein product is CASSLAGGQLNSPLHF.

The chain carries TRBV9 and TRBJ2-4; D possibly corresponds to TRBD2 (6 bases). The CDR3 loop spans 17 amino acids. Germline V CDR1 and CDR2: SGDLS, YYNGEE. V shed 0 bases and J shed 0 bases, with 13 bases lying between them. DNA of the CDR3: TGTGCCAGCAGCGTAGAGGTGGGGGGTCTAGCCAAAAACATTCAGTACTTC. Translation gives CASSVEVGGLAKNIQYF.

The chain is built from TRBV25-1 and TRBJ2-7, with 9 bases that match TRBD1. Trimming at V came to 5 bases and at J to 11 bases, leaving 4 bases not matched to a gene. The germline gives CDR1 MGHDK, CDR2 SYGVNS. This CDR3 comprises 11 residues. CDR3 coding DNA: TGTGCCAGCAGTCTCGGACAGGGGAAGTACTTC. Protein: CASSLGQGKYF.

This clone was observed once. The rearrangement joins TRBV6-5 to TRBJ1-2; the D gene is possibly TRBD1 (6 bases). CDR1 and CDR2 (germline): MNHEY, SVGAGI. V was cut by 5 bases and J by 7 bases, with 14 bases left in between. The CDR3 has 13 amino acids. This chain's CDR3 is CASSADRRGGYTF. CDR3 DNA: TGTGCCAGCAGTGCAGACAGGAGAGGTGGCTACACCTTC.

The chain links TRBV5-1 to TRBJ2-5, with a weak D call TRBD2 (6 bases). The CDR3 is 17 amino acids. V was clipped by 7 bases and J by 3 bases, with 25 bases between them. Germline CDR1 reads SGHRS; CDR2 reads YFSETQ. The CDR3: CASVYSGAGGAKETQYF. The CDR3 coding sequence is TGCGCCAGCGTCTATAGTGGGGCAGGCGGGGCGAAAGAGACCCAGTACTTC.

The chain has TRBV7-2 and TRBJ1-3, with 9 bases lining up with TRBD1. J gave up 5 bases and V 5 bases, and 4 bases lay outside the gene matches. Germline V gives CDR1 SGHTA, CDR2 FQGNSA. The CDR3 runs 14 residues. The CDR3 sequence is CASSPDRGRNTIYF. For the CDR3, the DNA is TGTGCCAGCAGCCCCGACAGGGGGAGAAACACCATATATTTT.

V usage is TRBV2 and J usage is TRBJ1-3, with 9 bases aligning to TRBD1. This CDR3 is 15 amino acids long. The germline CDR1 and CDR2 sequences are SNHLY and FYNNEI. J was trimmed by 2 bases and V by 2 bases; bases with no gene match: 1. CDR3 protein: CASSERTGAGNTIYF. In nucleotides, the CDR3 is TGTGCCAGCAGTGAACGGACAGGGGCTGGAAACACCATATATTTT. The whole variable domain, remainder taken from reference TRBV2 and TRBJ1-3, is EPEVTQTPSHQVTQMGQEVILRCVPISNHLYFYWYRQILGQKVEFLVSFYNNEISEKSEIFDDQFSVERPDGSNFTLKIRSTKLEDSAMYFCASSERTGAGNTIYFGEGSWLTVV.

The chain is built from TRBV5-4 and TRBJ2-5; the D is unclear. CDR1 and CDR2 from the germline V gene are SGHNT and YYREEE (reference sequence). The CDR3 consists of 13 residues. The V gene lost 2 bases and the J gene lost 5 bases, with 10 bases spanning the gap. DNA for the CDR3: TGTGCCAGCAGCTTTGGGCTCGTGGAGACCCAGTACTTC. This sequence encodes CASSFGLVETQYF.

The V and J genes are TRBV5-6 and TRBJ2-2; weak D call: TRBD1 (5 bases). Germline CDR1 is SGHDT and CDR2 is YYEEEE. The germline V and J ends were trimmed by 2 bases and 1 base, with 9 bases remaining between them. This CDR3 region has 15 residues. In nucleotides, the CDR3 is TGTGCCAGCAGCTTAGGGCAGGGGAACACCGGGGAGCTGTTTTTT. Translation: CASSLGQGNTGELFF.

Written as DNA, the CDR3 is TGTGCCAGCAGTTTCACTCGGACAGGGGTCTCCGAGCAGTACTTC. As protein: CASSFTRTGVSEQYF. The chain recombines TRBV6-6 with TRBJ2-7, with 9 positions matching TRBD1. J gave up 6 bases and V 4 bases, and 10 bases lay outside the gene matches. The CDR3 is made up of 15 amino acids. Germline V lookup: CDR1 MNHNY, CDR2 SVGAGI (reference sequence).

The chain joins TRBV5-4 to TRBJ2-5, with unresolved D. Trimming pared 0 bases from V and 3 bases from J, leaving 3 bases between. CDR3 length: 12 residues. CDR1 and CDR2 (germline): SGHNT, YYREEE (reference sequence). In DNA, the CDR3 is TGTGCCAGCAGCTTGGTAAAAGAGACCCAGTACTTC. Amino acids: CASSLVKETQYF.

The rearrangement joins TRBV29-1 to TRBJ1-2, with D perhaps matching TRBD1 (5 bases). Germline V lookup: CDR1 SQVTM, CDR2 ANQGSEA. The CDR3 extends over 14 amino acids. Trimming shortened V by 6 bases and J by 0 bases, and 14 bases separated the two germline ends. The CDR3 DNA sequence: TGCAGCGTAAGTGCAGGGATGGCTAACTATGGCTACACCTTC. It translates to CSVSAGMANYGYTF.

This clone was counted between two and nine times. V and J are TRBV19 and TRBJ1-6, with TRBD1 matching over 8 bases. V was clipped by 7 bases and J by 7 bases; unmatched bases: 6. Germline CDR1 reads LNHDA; CDR2 reads SQIVND (reference sequence). This CDR3 region has 14 residues. Here the CDR3 DNA reads TGTGCCAGTATGGGCAGGGGGCCGAATTCACCCCTCCACTTT. Translated: CASMGRGPNSPLHF.

The chain carries TRBV19 and TRBJ1-5, with 7 bases aligning to TRBD1. The ends lost 5 bases at V and 5 bases at J; junction bases unmatched: 15. The V gene's germline CDR1 is LNHDA and CDR2 SQIVND (reference sequence). The CDR3 is made up of 17 amino acids. CDR3 protein: CASSHMEGQLAYQPQHF. The CDR3 DNA sequence: TGTGCCAGTAGTCATATGGAGGGACAGCTAGCCTATCAGCCCCAGCATTTT.

The J gene is TRBJ2-1, the V gene TRBV2; TRBD1 might be the D (6 bases). CDR3 length equals 13 residues. The V end lost 7 bases, the J end lost 4 bases, and 11 bases lay between the germline ends. Germline loops: CDR1 SNHLY, CDR2 FYNNEI. Here the CDR3 reads CASTQQGYNEQFF. The DNA of the CDR3 is TGTGCCAGCACCCAACAGGGATACAATGAGCAGTTCTTC. Full variable domain (missing parts from reference TRBV2 and TRBJ2-1): EPEVTQTPSHQVTQMGQEVILRCVPISNHLYFYWYRQILGQKVEFLVSFYNNEISEKSEIFDDQFSVERPDGSNFTLKIRSTKLEDSAMYFCASTQQGYNEQFFGPGTRLTVL.